A selection of T cell receptor beta chains follows, all from one sample in a study of blood T cell repertoires in COVID-19. Clones were sequenced by immunoSEQ multiplex PCR, and TCRdb holds only the in-frame ones, with some missing. The sample shows roughly 120,000 clones, 75% to 90% of them seen only once. Specimen: peripheral blood. These receptors were collected from an elderly woman with COVID-19, enrolled during active disease. CDR3s include the opening cysteine and the closing phenylalanine or tryptophan. The D gene is left open where the match is weak. Clone size is stated in some rows and not others, as once, few, many or a class when expanded.

abundance: -; j_gene: TRBJ1-2; v_gene: TRBV6-6; d_gene: TRBD1; CDR3nt: TGTGCCAGCAGTTACTCGGGACAGTACTATGGCTACACCTTC; CDR3aa: CASSYSGQYYGYTF
abundance: few; j_gene: TRBJ1-3; v_gene: TRBV5-6; d_gene: TRBD1; CDR3nt: TGTGCCAGCGGAAAACCCGGGACAGGGGGCGGTGGAAACACCATATATTTT; CDR3aa: CASGKPGTGGGGNTIYF
abundance: -; j_gene: TRBJ2-5; v_gene: TRBV7-6; d_gene: -; CDR3nt: TGTGCCAGCAGCCAGCAGAGGCCGGGAGTGGGAGAGACCCAGTACTTC; CDR3aa: CASSQQRPGVGETQYF
abundance: -; j_gene: TRBJ1-2; v_gene: TRBV28; d_gene: -; CDR3nt: TGTGCCAGCAGTTCACCCACAGGGAACGCCTATGGCTACACCTTC; CDR3aa: CASSSPTGNAYGYTF
abundance: -; j_gene: TRBJ2-1; v_gene: TRBV20-1; d_gene: -; CDR3nt: TGCAGTGCTAGTTTGGCGGACAGGGTGGGAGGGGAGCAGTTCTTC; CDR3aa: CSASLADRVGGEQFF
abundance: -; j_gene: TRBJ1-2; v_gene: TRBV25-1; d_gene: TRBD1; CDR3nt: TGTGCCAGCAGACAGACCGGGACAGGGAACGGCTACACCTTC; CDR3aa: CASRQTGTGNGYTF
abundance: -; j_gene: TRBJ2-3; v_gene: TRBV5-6; d_gene: TRBD2; CDR3nt: TGTGCCAGCAGCGGATCACTAGCGGGAGTCCCAGATACGCAGTATTTT; CDR3aa: CASSGSLAGVPDTQYF
abundance: -; j_gene: TRBJ2-1; v_gene: TRBV20-1; d_gene: TRBD2; CDR3nt: TGCAGTGCTAGTCTAGCGGCTCCATTCAATGAGCAGTTCTTC; CDR3aa: CSASLAAPFNEQFF
abundance: once; j_gene: TRBJ2-1; v_gene: TRBV19; d_gene: TRBD2; CDR3nt: TGTGCCAGTAGTATTGTAGGGACTAGTTACAATGAGCAGTTCTTC; CDR3aa: CASSIVGTSYNEQFF
abundance: -; j_gene: TRBJ2-2; v_gene: TRBV5-4; d_gene: TRBD2; CDR3nt: TGTGCCAGCAGCCTGCAGGGGTCCGGATTAGCGGGAAACACCGGGGAGCTGTTTTTT; CDR3aa: CASSLQGSGLAGNTGELFF
abundance: -; j_gene: TRBJ2-5; v_gene: TRBV6-5; d_gene: -; CDR3nt: TGTGCCAGCAGCAAAGGCCGGGGGGAGACCCAGTACTTC; CDR3aa: CASSKGRGETQYF
abundance: -; j_gene: TRBJ2-3; v_gene: TRBV4-2; d_gene: -; CDR3nt: TGTGCCAGCAGCCCCCTGACTCGAGGGAACACAGATACGCAGTATTTT; CDR3aa: CASSPLTRGNTDTQYF
abundance: -; j_gene: TRBJ1-4; v_gene: TRBV5-1; d_gene: TRBD1; CDR3nt: TGCGCCAGCAGCAGGGGACAGGGGGCGGAAAAACTGTTTTTT; CDR3aa: CASSRGQGAEKLFF
abundance: -; j_gene: TRBJ1-1; v_gene: TRBV28; d_gene: -; CDR3nt: TGTGCCAGCAGCCTTCGTGGGGCGGGGGTCACTGAAGCTTTCTTT; CDR3aa: CASSLRGAGVTEAFF
abundance: -; j_gene: TRBJ2-7; v_gene: TRBV6-5; d_gene: TRBD2; CDR3nt: TGTGCCAGCAGTTACTCGTTTCGGGAGGGCCAGCAGTACTTC; CDR3aa: CASSYSFREGQQYF
abundance: -; j_gene: TRBJ2-1; v_gene: TRBV5-1; d_gene: TRBD2; CDR3nt: TGCGCCAGCAGCTCTAGCGGGAGAAATGAGCAGTTCTTC; CDR3aa: CASSSSGRNEQFF
abundance: once; j_gene: TRBJ1-1; v_gene: TRBV10-3; d_gene: -; CDR3nt: TGTGCCATCAGGGAGGGTACAGGGAGTGAAGCTTTCTTT; CDR3aa: CAIREGTGSEAFF
abundance: -; j_gene: TRBJ2-2; v_gene: TRBV12-3/TRBV12-4; d_gene: -; CDR3nt: TGTGCCAGCAGTTTGGGCCGGGAGCTGTTTTTT; CDR3aa: CASSLGRELFF
abundance: -; j_gene: TRBJ2-1; v_gene: TRBV6-5; d_gene: -; CDR3nt: TGTGCCAGCAGTTTCTTACAGGGCAATGATGAGCAGTTCTTC; CDR3aa: CASSFLQGNDEQFF
abundance: -; j_gene: TRBJ1-5; v_gene: TRBV6-6; d_gene: -; CDR3nt: TGTGCCAGCAGCGGGGGGAACCTGGGGGATCAGCCCCAGCATTTT; CDR3aa: CASSGGNLGDQPQHF
abundance: -; j_gene: TRBJ2-1; v_gene: TRBV5-1; d_gene: -; CDR3nt: TGCGCCAGCAGCTTGGGGGGTTGGGACAACTCCTACAATGAGCAGTTCTTC; CDR3aa: CASSLGGWDNSYNEQFF
abundance: -; j_gene: TRBJ2-7; v_gene: TRBV7-2; d_gene: TRBD2; CDR3nt: TGTGCCAGCAGTCCTAGCGGGAGGGAGAACGAGCAGTACTTC; CDR3aa: CASSPSGRENEQYF
abundance: -; j_gene: TRBJ1-2; v_gene: TRBV28; d_gene: TRBD1; CDR3nt: TGTGCCAGCAGTCCAACAGGGGTACGAGGCTACACCTTC; CDR3aa: CASSPTGVRGYTF
abundance: once; j_gene: TRBJ2-7; v_gene: TRBV19; d_gene: TRBD1; CDR3nt: TGTGCCAGTAGTTACTTGGGACAGGGGGCGTACGAGCAGTACTTC; CDR3aa: CASSYLGQGAYEQYF
abundance: -; j_gene: TRBJ2-1; v_gene: TRBV18; d_gene: TRBD2; CDR3nt: TGTGCCAGCTCACCCGCTAGCGGGCGCGATGAGCAGTTCTTC; CDR3aa: CASSPASGRDEQFF
abundance: -; j_gene: TRBJ2-3; v_gene: TRBV5-1; d_gene: TRBD1; CDR3nt: TGCGCCAGCAGCTTGGTCCGGGACAGCAACACAGATACGCAGTATTTT; CDR3aa: CASSLVRDSNTDTQYF
abundance: -; j_gene: TRBJ1-1; v_gene: TRBV7-2; d_gene: TRBD1; CDR3nt: TGTGCCAGCAGCTTAGCGGGTATTGGACAGGTTAACACTGAAGCTTTCTTT; CDR3aa: CASSLAGIGQVNTEAFF
abundance: -; j_gene: TRBJ1-6; v_gene: TRBV27; d_gene: TRBD1; CDR3nt: TGTGCCAGCAGGCCACAGGGGGCGGGATCACCCCTCCACTTT; CDR3aa: CASRPQGAGSPLHF
abundance: -; j_gene: TRBJ1-1; v_gene: TRBV7-9; d_gene: -; CDR3nt: TGTGCCAGCAGCTTAAGTGGGGGAGGAAACACTGAAGCTTTCTTT; CDR3aa: CASSLSGGGNTEAFF
abundance: -; j_gene: TRBJ2-5; v_gene: TRBV11-3; d_gene: -; CDR3nt: TGTGCCAGCAGCTTCGAGAGGGAAGGGACCCAGTACTTC; CDR3aa: CASSFEREGTQYF
abundance: few; j_gene: TRBJ2-5; v_gene: TRBV6-5; d_gene: -; CDR3nt: TGTGCCAGCAGTTACACCTCCGGGACTGGAGAGACCCAGTACTTC; CDR3aa: CASSYTSGTGETQYF
abundance: few; j_gene: TRBJ1-2; v_gene: TRBV28; d_gene: TRBD1; CDR3nt: TGTGCCAGCAGTCCCGGACAGGGGGCGCATGGCTACACCTTC; CDR3aa: CASSPGQGAHGYTF
abundance: -; j_gene: TRBJ2-5; v_gene: TRBV2; d_gene: TRBD2; CDR3nt: TGTGCCAGCAGTGAGCCTAGGGCTAGCGGCCAAGAGACCCAGTACTTC; CDR3aa: CASSEPRASGQETQYF
abundance: -; j_gene: TRBJ1-1; v_gene: TRBV20-1; d_gene: -; CDR3nt: TGCAGTGCTAGTCAGGGTCTCCTTGAAGCTTTCTTT; CDR3aa: CSASQGLLEAFF
abundance: -; j_gene: TRBJ2-3; v_gene: TRBV28; d_gene: TRBD2; CDR3nt: TGTGCCAGCAGCACGACCCCGGGACTAGGGACGCAGTATTTT; CDR3aa: CASSTTPGLGTQYF
abundance: -; j_gene: TRBJ1-2; v_gene: TRBV5-4; d_gene: -; CDR3nt: TGTGCCAGCAGCCAGGGGTCCGGCTATGGCTACACCTTC; CDR3aa: CASSQGSGYGYTF
abundance: -; j_gene: TRBJ2-7; v_gene: TRBV6-5; d_gene: TRBD1; CDR3nt: TGTGCCAGCAGGCAGACAGGGGGCTTGTACGAGCAGTACTTC; CDR3aa: CASRQTGGLYEQYF
abundance: once; j_gene: TRBJ1-2; v_gene: TRBV6-2/TRBV6-3; d_gene: -; CDR3nt: TGTGCCAGCAGTTACTCACGAGGGTCGTTGTGGGATGGCTACACCTTC; CDR3aa: CASSYSRGSLWDGYTF
abundance: -; j_gene: TRBJ2-1; v_gene: TRBV13; d_gene: -; CDR3nt: TGTGCCAGCAGCCCTTACGGACGGAGGGCCGGGAATGAGCAGTTCTTC; CDR3aa: CASSPYGRRAGNEQFF
abundance: -; j_gene: TRBJ2-1; v_gene: TRBV6-5; d_gene: -; CDR3nt: TGTGCCAGCAGTTACTCAGGAGGGGGCCCTAAGCAGTTCTTC; CDR3aa: CASSYSGGGPKQFF
abundance: -; j_gene: TRBJ1-3; v_gene: TRBV18; d_gene: -; CDR3nt: TGTGCCAGCTCACTAGCGGGGGCTGACTCTGGAAACACCATATATTTT; CDR3aa: CASSLAGADSGNTIYF
abundance: -; j_gene: TRBJ1-4; v_gene: TRBV29-1; d_gene: TRBD1; CDR3nt: TGCAGCGCCATGGGACAGGGATACGAAAAACTGTTTTTT; CDR3aa: CSAMGQGYEKLFF
abundance: -; j_gene: TRBJ1-2; v_gene: TRBV28; d_gene: TRBD1; CDR3nt: TGTGCCAGCACCCAGGGGGGCACCAACTATGGCTACACCTTC; CDR3aa: CASTQGGTNYGYTF
abundance: -; j_gene: TRBJ1-1; v_gene: TRBV5-1; d_gene: TRBD1; CDR3nt: TGCGCCAGCAGCTTGGAAGGGGGCGAAAGGGCCACTGAAGCTTTCTTT; CDR3aa: CASSLEGGERATEAFF
abundance: few; j_gene: TRBJ1-6; v_gene: TRBV28; d_gene: TRBD1; CDR3nt: TGTGCCAGCAGTCCGGGACAGGAACCTTATAATTCACCCCTCCACTTT; CDR3aa: CASSPGQEPYNSPLHF
abundance: once; j_gene: TRBJ2-1; v_gene: TRBV3-1/TRBV3-2; d_gene: TRBD2; CDR3nt: TGTGCCAGCAGCCAAGTACCAAGCGGGAGTGCCCCCGTGTTCTTC; CDR3aa: CASSQVPSGSAPVFF
abundance: -; j_gene: TRBJ2-7; v_gene: TRBV18; d_gene: TRBD1; CDR3nt: TGTGCCAGCTCACTACGGGACAGGGGCGAGCAGTACTTC; CDR3aa: CASSLRDRGEQYF
abundance: -; j_gene: TRBJ1-3; v_gene: TRBV19; d_gene: -; CDR3nt: TGTGCCAGTATGGCAGGGACTGGAAACACCATATATTTT; CDR3aa: CASMAGTGNTIYF
abundance: -; j_gene: TRBJ2-7; v_gene: TRBV6-5; d_gene: -; CDR3nt: TGTGCCAGCAGAAGACAGAGCTCCTACGAGCAGTACTTC; CDR3aa: CASRRQSSYEQYF
abundance: -; j_gene: TRBJ1-2; v_gene: TRBV10-3; d_gene: -; CDR3nt: TGTGCCGCGTTTGATTATGGCTACACCTTC; CDR3aa: CAAFDYGYTF
abundance: -; j_gene: TRBJ1-2; v_gene: TRBV12-3/TRBV12-4; d_gene: -; CDR3nt: TGTGCCAGCAGTTTTACCAGTTCCTATGGCTACACCTTC; CDR3aa: CASSFTSSYGYTF
abundance: once; j_gene: TRBJ1-5; v_gene: TRBV28; d_gene: TRBD1; CDR3nt: TGTGCCAGCAGGACAGGGGGGGGGAGTAATAGCAATCAGCCCCAGCATTTT; CDR3aa: CASRTGGGSNSNQPQHF
abundance: few; j_gene: TRBJ2-4; v_gene: TRBV19; d_gene: TRBD2; CDR3nt: TGTGCCAGTAGTCCGAGGACTAGCGGGATCGGGGGATATGCCAAAAACATTCAGTACTTC; CDR3aa: CASSPRTSGIGGYAKNIQYF
abundance: -; j_gene: TRBJ2-4; v_gene: TRBV28; d_gene: -; CDR3nt: TGTGCCAGCACCCCCGCCCAGGGGTCCAAAAACATTCAGTACTTC; CDR3aa: CASTPAQGSKNIQYF
abundance: -; j_gene: TRBJ1-1; v_gene: TRBV7-3; d_gene: TRBD1; CDR3nt: TGTGCCAGCAGCTACTCCCCGGACAGGGAGAGGATATTT; CDR3aa: CASSYSPDRERIF
abundance: -; j_gene: TRBJ2-1; v_gene: TRBV5-1; d_gene: TRBD2; CDR3nt: TGCGCCAGCAGCCTATTAGCGGGAGGGCTATACAATGAGCAGTTCTTC; CDR3aa: CASSLLAGGLYNEQFF
abundance: -; j_gene: TRBJ2-5; v_gene: TRBV5-6; d_gene: -; CDR3nt: TGTGCCAGCAGCTGGGGAGAGGTTAGGACCCAGTACTTC; CDR3aa: CASSWGEVRTQYF